Presented here are 19 T cell receptor beta chains from one specimen sequenced in a study of cytomegalovirus exposure and HLA in healthy donors. With 60 Vbeta and 13 Jbeta primers, the PCR was carried out. Here immunoSEQ multiplex PCR was the method, and the copy in TCRdb shows in-frame clones only, minus some. This repertoire includes 130,000 or so clones. The sequenced sample consisted of PBMCs. Receptor source: a woman aged 55 to 70 in good health and CMV-seronegative.

This chain links TRBV2 with TRBJ1-2; the D gene is possibly TRBD1 (6 bases). The germline gives CDR1 SNHLY, CDR2 FYNNEI. The CDR3 consists of 11 residues. V lost 6 bases and J lost 7, with 9 bases in between. CDR3 sequence (DNA): TGTGCCAGCAGACAGGGAAGTGGCTACACCTTC. The encoded protein is CASRQGSGYTF.

The chain couples TRBV11-2 to TRBJ1-1; a possible D gene is TRBD1 (6 bases). V was clipped by 5 bases and J by 8 bases, with 15 bases between them. CDR1 SGHAT and CDR2 FQNNGV come from the germline V gene. The CDR3 has 13 amino acids. Here the CDR3 DNA reads TGTGCCAGCAGCCACATATCACAGGGAGAAGCTTTCTTT. Translation: CASSHISQGEAFF.

The V call is TRBV15, the J call TRBJ1-2; the D gene is possibly TRBD1 (5 bases). V gave up 3 bases and J gave up 0 bases, with 17 bases separating them. Germline V CDR1 and CDR2: LNHNV, YYDKDF (reference sequence). This CDR3 region has 17 residues. CDR3 sequence reads: CATSSSGAGSANYGYTF. CDR3 nucleotide sequence: TGTGCCACCAGCAGTTCTGGGGCAGGGTCGGCTAACTATGGCTACACCTTC.

The chain recombines TRBV9 with TRBJ2-5; 7 bases align to TRBD1. The J call is doubtful: the DNA matches TRBJ2-7 better. CDR3 length: 13 residues. Germline V gene data show CDR1 as SGDLS and CDR2 as YYNGEE. The CDR3 spells CASSAQGIHEQYF. The CDR3 DNA follows: TGTGCCAGCAGCGCACAGGGGATCCACGAGCAGTACTTC.

The V and J genes are TRBV6-1 and TRBJ2-7, with 8 bases that match TRBD1. The germline V gene has CDR1 MNHNS and CDR2 SASEGT. Trimming took 7 bases from V and 6 from J; bases not matched to a gene: 14. The CDR3 extends over 15 amino acids. The CDR3 here is CASTPFGQGWGEQYF. The CDR3 nucleotides are TGTGCCAGCACCCCTTTCGGACAGGGCTGGGGCGAGCAGTACTTC.

This chain joins TRBV5-6 and TRBJ1-2; D is perhaps TRBD1 (6 bases). Germline-derived CDR1 and CDR2 are SGHDT and YYEEEE. Between the trimmed V and J ends, which lost 0 bases and 7 bases, there was a span of 10 bases. CDR3 length: 13 residues. CDR3 sequence reads: CASSLDRDGGYTF. CDR3 nucleotides: TGTGCCAGCAGCTTGGACAGGGACGGTGGCTACACCTTC.

This chain links TRBV2 with TRBJ1-1; D unclear. Per the germline V gene, CDR1 is SNHLY and CDR2 is FYNNEI. The V gene lost 5 bases and the J gene lost 4 bases, with 11 bases spanning the gap. CDR3 length: 13 residues. In DNA, the CDR3 is TGTGCCAGCAGTTACCGTAGCTTCACTGAAGCTTTCTTT. It is translated as CASSYRSFTEAFF. Supplemented by reference TRBV2 and TRBJ1-1, the full variable domain reads EPEVTQTPSHQVTQMGQEVILRCVPISNHLYFYWYRQILGQKVEFLVSFYNNEISEKSEIFDDQFSVERPDGSNFTLKIRSTKLEDSAMYFCASSYRSFTEAFFGQGTRLTVV.

The V call is TRBV5-1, the J call TRBJ2-7; 7 positions match TRBD1. The trim removed 2 bases at V and 0 bases at J, leaving 5 bases unmatched. This CDR3 is 15 amino acids long. Germline-derived CDR1 and CDR2 are SGHRS and YFSETQ. CDR3 sequence reads: CASSFTGESSYEQYF. The CDR3 region has the DNA TGCGCCAGCAGCTTTACAGGGGAGAGCTCCTACGAGCAGTACTTC.

The chain combines TRBV29-1 with TRBJ2-7; 7 positions match TRBD2. V trimming: 6 bases; J trimming: 5 bases; junction bases outside the gene matches: 7. The CDR3 runs 12 residues. Germline lookup yields CDR1 SQVTM and CDR2 ANQGSEA. This chain's CDR3 is CSVRTSFDEQYF. In nucleotides, the CDR3 is TGCAGCGTCCGGACTAGTTTCGACGAGCAGTACTTC.

V gene TRBV6-1 combines with J gene TRBJ2-1; tentative D call: TRBD1 (5 bases). The V gene lost 5 bases and the J gene lost 5 bases, with 10 bases spanning the gap. CDR1 and CDR2 from the germline V gene are MNHNS and SASEGT. CDR3 size: 13 residues. CDR3 DNA sequence: TGTGCCAGCAGTTGGACACGGGACAATGAGCAGTTCTTC. Encoded protein: CASSWTRDNEQFF.

The genes are TRBV9 and TRBJ1-1; 9 bases match TRBD1. This CDR3 comprises 18 residues. V lost 5 bases to trimming and J lost 0 bases; unmatched junction nucleotides: 14. Looked up from germline, CDR1 is SGDLS and CDR2 is YYNGEE. CDR3 loop: CASSPPGTGTFMNTEAFF. The CDR3 DNA reads as TGTGCCAGCAGTCCCCCCGGGACAGGGACTTTTATGAACACTGAAGCTTTCTTT.

This chain joins TRBV5-1 and TRBJ1-1, with D possibly being TRBD1 (6 bases). The ends were cut back, 6 bases at V and 1 base at J, with 19 bases in the middle. The CDR3 consists of 16 residues. Per germline, CDR1 SGHRS and CDR2 YFSETQ. The CDR3 coding sequence is TGCGCCAGCATCAGGGGCTTCACCACCGAGAACACTGAAGCTTTCTTT. Protein: CASIRGFTTENTEAFF.

The chain links TRBV28 to TRBJ2-7, with D perhaps TRBD1 (5 bases). Germline lookup yields CDR1 MDHEN and CDR2 SYDVKM. This CDR3 has 17 residues. Between the trimmed V and J ends, which lost 3 bases and 0 bases, there was a span of 18 bases. For the CDR3, the DNA is TGTGCCAGCAGTTTTTACCCCAAAGCCAGGGACTCCTACGAGCAGTACTTC. It yields the protein CASSFYPKARDSYEQYF.

The rearrangement uses TRBV28 and TRBJ1-1, with 8 bases aligning to TRBD1. This CDR3 spans 14 amino acids. The germline V gene encodes CDR1 MDHEN and CDR2 SYDVKM. The V and J ends lost 6 bases and 4 bases, in that order; junction bases with no gene match: 7. CDR3 coding DNA: TGTGCCAGCAGGGACGACAGGGGTGTCACTGAAGCTTTCTTT. Its translation: CASRDDRGVTEAFF.

The CDR3 region has the DNA TGTGCCAGCAGGGGACAGGGGGACACTGGAAACACCATATATTTT. It specifies CASRGQGDTGNTIYF. The chain joins TRBV6-1 to TRBJ1-3, with 11 bases matching TRBD1. Germline CDR1 is MNHNS and CDR2 is SASEGT. V dropped 6 bases and J dropped 2; count of bases not matched to a gene: 3. This CDR3 is built from 15 residues.

This chain joins TRBV9 and TRBJ2-1; possibly TRBD1 for D (6 bases). Germline CDR1 reads SGDLS; CDR2 reads YYNGEE. Deletions cut 3 bases from V and 4 bases from J, with 14 bases between. The CDR3 length is 15 residues. This CDR3 reads CASSDAGTQYNEQFF. The CDR3 DNA follows: TGTGCCAGCAGCGACGCCGGGACACAATACAATGAGCAGTTCTTC.

The chain has TRBV7-2 and TRBJ2-5; D might be TRBD2 (7 bases). The length of the CDR3 is 14 residues. Germline CDR1 is SGHTA and CDR2 is FQGNSA. V was clipped by 6 bases and J by 5 bases, with 16 bases between them. CDR3 region: CASSLGGLSETQYF. In DNA, the CDR3 is TGTGCCAGCAGTCTCGGGGGGCTGAGCGAGACCCAGTACTTC.

V usage is TRBV2 and J usage is TRBJ2-7, with 12 bases fitting TRBD2. Germline V CDR1 and CDR2: SNHLY, FYNNEI. This CDR3 spans 16 amino acids. With 6 bases clipped from V and 3 bases from J, the junction kept 9 bases outside the gene matches. CDR3 loop: CASSLPTSGSFYEQYF. The CDR3 DNA reads as TGTGCCAGCAGCTTACCGACTAGCGGGAGTTTCTACGAGCAGTACTTC.

The chain uses TRBV11-1 and TRBJ2-5, with 7 bases identical to TRBD1. The CDR3 has 13 residues. Unmatched junction bases numbered 3, after V lost 4 bases and J lost 4 bases. CDR1 and CDR2 (germline): SGHAT, FQDESV (reference sequence). In DNA, the CDR3 is TGTGCCAGCAGCTCCACAGGGGTAGAGACCCAGTACTTC. This translates into CASSSTGVETQYF.